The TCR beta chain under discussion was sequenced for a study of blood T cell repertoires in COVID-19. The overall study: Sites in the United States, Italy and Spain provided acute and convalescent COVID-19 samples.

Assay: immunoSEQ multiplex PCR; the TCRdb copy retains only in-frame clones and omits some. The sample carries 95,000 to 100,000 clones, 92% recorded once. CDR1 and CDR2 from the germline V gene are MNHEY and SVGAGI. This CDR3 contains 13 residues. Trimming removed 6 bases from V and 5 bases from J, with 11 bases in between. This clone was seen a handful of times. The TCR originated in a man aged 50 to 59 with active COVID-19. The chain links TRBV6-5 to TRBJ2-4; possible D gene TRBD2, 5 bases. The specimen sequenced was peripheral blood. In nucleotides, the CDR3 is TGTGCCAGCAGCAAAAGAGGGCAAAACATTCAGTACTTC. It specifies CASSKRGQNIQYF.